A selection of T cell receptor beta chains follows, all from one sample in a study of T cell repertoires in cytomegalovirus infection. From the reads, TCRdb called clonotypes with MiXCR, one entry per CDR3 protein. The table has 54,000 or so distinct CDR3 sequences, about 33% seen once. No antigen has been assigned to these receptors. Material for sequencing was PBMCs, sequenced either directly or after in vitro stimulation (not recorded which). Receptors originate from a human donor in good health (CMV status not recorded). Some clones in this sample may be carry-over from other donors' samples. The CDR3 runs from the conserved cysteine through the conserved F or W. The order of the fields is V gene, J gene, CDR3 protein.

V: TRBV5-6; J: TRBJ2-7; CDR3: CASSLGLTYEQYF
V: TRBV7-2; J: TRBJ2-1; CDR3: CASSFSTLERNEQFF
V: TRBV7-9; J: TRBJ2-5; CDR3: CASSFASGSVETQYF
V: TRBV11-2; J: TRBJ2-3; CDR3: CASSFFGGAIDTQYF
V: TRBV5-1; J: TRBJ2-1; CDR3: CASRRGGRGSYNEQFF
V: TRBV11-2; J: TRBJ1-3; CDR3: CASSLEKTRRRNTIYF
V: TRBV6-2/TRBV6-3; J: TRBJ2-5; CDR3: CASSVGLAEMETQYF
V: TRBV5-1; J: TRBJ1-1; CDR3: CASSFGTGGTEAFF
V: TRBV7-8; J: TRBJ1-5; CDR3: CASSVDRNQPQHF
V: TRBV6-1; J: TRBJ1-2; CDR3: CASSEVGTGGPYGYTF
V: TRBV5-4; J: TRBJ2-3; CDR3: CASSSLADRTDTQYF
V: TRBV20-1; J: TRBJ1-2; CDR3: CSVRSLEAYGYTF
V: TRBV12-3/TRBV12-4; J: TRBJ1-5; CDR3: CASSLDSQPQHF
V: TRBV2; J: TRBJ2-1; CDR3: CASRKSGGAFNEQFF
V: TRBV6-1; J: TRBJ1-4; CDR3: CASPGLRVEKLFF
V: TRBV20-1; J: TRBJ2-7; CDR3: CSANLWGETYEQYF
V: TRBV20-1; J: TRBJ1-4; CDR3: CSARTGTHEKLFF
V: TRBV7-6; J: TRBJ2-1; CDR3: CASSQGQGFGDEQFF
V: TRBV5-4; J: TRBJ1-2; CDR3: CASSVGGGPNYGYTF
V: TRBV6-1; J: TRBJ1-1; CDR3: CASSPEGLGTEAFF
V: TRBV28; J: TRBJ2-6; CDR3: CASSSTNSGANVLTF
V: TRBV12-3/TRBV12-4; J: TRBJ1-5; CDR3: CASSRTNRGQPQHF
V: TRBV6-2/TRBV6-3; J: TRBJ2-3; CDR3: CARTRRNGGTLADTQYF
V: TRBV28; J: TRBJ2-3; CDR3: CASSSGLAGATITDTQYF
V: TRBV7-2; J: TRBJ1-4; CDR3: CASSPPGQGNEKLFF
V: TRBV12-3/TRBV12-4; J: TRBJ1-2; CDR3: CASSLAGSNYGYTF
V: TRBV4-3; J: TRBJ2-3; CDR3: CASSPSPLGLEQYTSTDTQYF
V: TRBV19; J: TRBJ1-2; CDR3: CASSSRGQANTF
V: TRBV11-2; J: TRBJ2-3; CDR3: CASSLGRTDTQYF
V: TRBV27; J: TRBJ2-7; CDR3: CASSLRPSGGYEQYF
V: TRBV20-1; J: TRBJ1-6; CDR3: CSARVQGSYNSPLHF
V: TRBV27; J: TRBJ1-1; CDR3: CASSTATNTEAFF
V: TRBV19; J: TRBJ1-5; CDR3: CASTYQGAANQPQHF
V: TRBV20-1; J: TRBJ1-1; CDR3: CSARDKKNTEAFF
V: TRBV28; J: TRBJ2-1; CDR3: CASRGNRRQFF
V: TRBV2; J: TRBJ1-2; CDR3: CASSGYPRESYGYTF
V: TRBV12-3/TRBV12-4; J: TRBJ1-4; CDR3: CASSLGITNEKLFF